The 2 T cell receptor beta chains in this list originate from one sample, sequenced in a study of OX40 agonist ivuxolimab in advanced cancers. Profiled with immunoSEQ multiplex PCR; TCRdb holds only in-frame clones, not every one. The table has about 71,000 clones, about 84% seen once; the top ten hold approximately 0.44%. The sample in question was CD4+ or CD8+ T cells sorted from blood, obtained in a trial of the OX40 agonist ivuxolimab. The receptors derive from an adult with an advanced solid tumor such as melanoma, head and neck, liver or kidney cancer.

This chain links TRBV28 with TRBJ1-2; D is possibly TRBD1 (6 bases). Trimming pared 4 bases from V and 8 bases from J, leaving 20 bases between. Germline CDR1 MDHEN, CDR2 SYDVKM. This CDR3 contains 15 residues. The CDR3 sequence is CASSSGDNSRNGYTF. For the CDR3, the DNA is TGTGCCAGCAGTTCAGGGGACAACTCCCGGAACGGCTACACCTTC.

The chain recombines TRBV11-1 with TRBJ1-4; D gene ambiguous. The CDR3 runs to 15 residues. The ends were cut back, 5 bases at V and 5 bases at J, with 15 bases in the middle. Germline V CDR1 and CDR2: SGHAT, FQDESV (reference sequence). The CDR3 DNA follows: TGTGCCAGCAGCCGCCAGGACGGATTCAATGAAAAACTGTTTTTT. Its protein product is CASSRQDGFNEKLFF. Variable domain in full (rest from reference TRBV11-1 and TRBJ1-4): EAEVAQSPRYKITEKSQAVAFWCDPISGHATLYWYRQILGQGPELLVQFQDESVVDDSQLPKDRFSAERLKGVDSTLKIQPAELGDSAMYLCASSRQDGFNEKLFFGSGTQLSVL.